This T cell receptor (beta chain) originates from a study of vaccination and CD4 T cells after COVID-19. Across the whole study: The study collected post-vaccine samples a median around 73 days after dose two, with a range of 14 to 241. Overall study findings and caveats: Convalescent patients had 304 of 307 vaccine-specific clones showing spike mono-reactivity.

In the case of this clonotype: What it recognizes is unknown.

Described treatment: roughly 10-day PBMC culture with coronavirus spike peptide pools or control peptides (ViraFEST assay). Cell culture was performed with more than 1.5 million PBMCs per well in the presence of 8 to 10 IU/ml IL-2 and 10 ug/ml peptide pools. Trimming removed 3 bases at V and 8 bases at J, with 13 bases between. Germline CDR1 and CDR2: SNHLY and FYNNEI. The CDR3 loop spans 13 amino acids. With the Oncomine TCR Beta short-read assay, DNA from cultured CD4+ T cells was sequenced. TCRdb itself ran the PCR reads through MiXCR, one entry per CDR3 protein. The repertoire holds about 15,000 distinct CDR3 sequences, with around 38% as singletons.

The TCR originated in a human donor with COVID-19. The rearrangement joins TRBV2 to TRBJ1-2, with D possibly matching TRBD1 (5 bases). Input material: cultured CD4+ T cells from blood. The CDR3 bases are TGTGCCAGCAGTGAGGGACCGAAACTGGGCTACACCTTC. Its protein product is CASSEGPKLGYTF.